This T cell receptor beta chain comes out of a study of blood T cell repertoires in COVID-19. Across the whole study: The United States, Italy and Spain were the sources of the acute and convalescent COVID-19 samples. From T cells, B-cell-depleted T cells, or PBMCs came the material, which was cDNA or gDNA.

In the authors' workflow: Quantification of nucleated cells was approximated via reference gene primer amplification. Here immunoSEQ multiplex PCR was the method, and the copy in TCRdb shows in-frame clones only, minus some. V and J calls and clone size are given by that table; D and trimming were obtained from the DNA. The sample holds around 260,000 clones; around 87% are singletons and the top ten take over 2%. V was shortened by 5 bases and J by 8 bases, with 7 bases between the two germline ends. The CDR3 extends over 12 amino acids. Germline assignment: CDR1 SEHNR and CDR2 FQNEAQ (reference sequence).

This sequence joins TRBV7-9 and TRBJ1-6, with D unclear. The TCR originated in a woman between 45 and 60 years old with acute or convalescent COVID-19. What was sequenced was peripheral blood. CDR3 region: CASSPTDSPLHF. For the CDR3, the DNA is TGTGCCAGCAGCCCCACGGATTCACCCCTCCACTTT.